A selection of T cell receptor beta chains follows, all from one sample in a study of T-cell reconstitution after alpha-beta-depleted transplantation in children. TCRdb fed the PCR reads into MiXCR, producing one record per CDR3 protein. The table lists about 400,000 distinct CDR3 sequences, over 20% of them singletons. The source material was PBMCs from the stem cell graft donor, sampled from the stem cell graft. The receptors originated from a human donor who donated a stem cell graft to a child with acute myeloid leukemia. The CDR3 runs from the conserved cysteine through the conserved F or W. The D gene is left open where the match is weak. The size of a clone is reported for some rows only, either as once, few or many, or as a class for expanded clones.

TRBJ2-1,TRBV7-9,14,NA,NA,TGTGCCAGCAGCTTAGCCGCTCCACTGGGTGAGCAGTTCTTC,CASSLAAPLGEQFF
TRBJ1-4,TRBV29-1,12,NA,few,TGCAGCGGCCGGGACCCTAAGGGAAAACTGTTTTTT,CSGRDPKGKLFF
TRBJ1-5,TRBV6-1,15,NA,NA,TGTGCCAGCAGTGCACCCGGGGGGGGGAATCAGCCCCAGCATTTT,CASSAPGGGNQPQHF
TRBJ2-1,TRBV7-6,16,TRBD2,few,TGTGCCAGCAGCTTGGAGAGTAGCGGGAGGAGCAATGAGCAGTTCTTC,CASSLESSGRSNEQFF
TRBJ2-1,TRBV5-4,16,TRBD2,few,TGTGCCAGCAGCTTGACGAGTAGCGGGATCTACAATGAGCAGTTCTTC,CASSLTSSGIYNEQFF
TRBJ1-1,TRBV12-3/TRBV12-4,14,NA,NA,TGTGCCAGCAGTTTTTTTGGGGGGAACACTGAAGCTTTCTTT,CASSFFGGNTEAFF
TRBJ2-5,TRBV24-1,13,NA,many,TGTGCCACCAGTGACGTGGAGCAAGAGACCCAGTACTTC,CATSDVEQETQYF
TRBJ2-7,TRBV20-1,13,TRBD2,NA,TGCAGTGGCCCGCTAGCGGGAGAGTACGAGCAGTACTTC,CSGPLAGEYEQYF
TRBJ2-7,TRBV25-1,13,NA,few,TGTGCCAGCAGTGAGGGCGGACGGTACGAGCAGTACTTC,CASSEGGRYEQYF
TRBJ2-5,TRBV6-1,15,TRBD1,many,TGTGCCAGCAGTCCGGGACAGGGGGCTTGGGAGACCCAGTACTTC,CASSPGQGAWETQYF
TRBJ1-5,TRBV5-1,15,TRBD1,NA,TGCGCCAGCAGCTTTGGACAGGGTGGGGATCAGCCCCAGCATTTT,CASSFGQGGDQPQHF
TRBJ2-1,TRBV4-1,16,TRBD2,NA,TGCGCCAGCAGCCAAGAGTCGGGACTAGCGGGAGACGAGCAGTTCTTC,CASSQESGLAGDEQFF
TRBJ2-5,TRBV9,15,NA,NA,TGTGCCAGCAGCCCGAACTCCGACAGTCAAGAGACCCAGTACTTC,CASSPNSDSQETQYF
TRBJ2-1,TRBV24-1,17,TRBD2,many,TGTGCCACCAGTGATGCGGTCGGGCGGGAGAGGCGCAATGAGCAGTTCTTC,CATSDAVGRERRNEQFF
TRBJ2-7,TRBV6-2/TRBV6-3,14,NA,NA,TGTGCCAGCAGTTCATGGGGGAGGATGGGCGAGCAGTACTTC,CASSSWGRMGEQYF
TRBJ2-7,TRBV29-1,12,NA,NA,TGCAGCGTTGGAGTGCGTTCCTACGAGCAGTACTTC,CSVGVRSYEQYF
TRBJ2-1,TRBV11-2,17,TRBD2,NA,TGTGCCAGCAGCTCGGACAAAAGACTAGCGGTGGGCAATGAGCAGTTCTTC,CASSSDKRLAVGNEQFF
TRBJ2-1,TRBV5-1,20,TRBD2,NA,TGCGCCAGCAGCTTTTACCAATCCAGGGAGGCTAGCGGGAGGGCCAATGAGCAGTTCTTC,CASSFYQSREASGRANEQFF
TRBJ2-7,TRBV12-3/TRBV12-4,12,NA,many,TGTGCCAGCAGAGAGGGCCCCTACGAGCAGTACTTC,CASREGPYEQYF